This TCR beta chain was identified during a study of CD8 T cells in Susac syndrome. Random-hexamer reverse transcription was applied to roughly 0.5 to 1 ug RNA. With immunoSEQ multiplex PCR, TCR beta CDR3 was amplified across 54 Vbeta and 13 Jbeta. From the immunoSEQ multiplex PCR reads, TCRdb called clonotypes with MiXCR, one entry per CDR3 protein. This sample has about 150,000 distinct CDR3 sequences; around 95% occur once, and the top ten carry about 0.08%. There are 17 residues in the CDR3. From germline, CDR1 is DFQATT and CDR2 SNEGSKA (reference sequence). V lost 1 base, J lost 0 bases, and 17 bases lay in between.

This chain uses TRBV20-1 with TRBJ2-3, with D tentatively TRBD1 or TRBD2 (5 bases each). The sequence was obtained from a human donor with Susac syndrome. Material for sequencing was CD4+ T cells from PBMCs. This chain's CDR3 is CSARVLFGAPSTDTQYF. The CDR3, as DNA: TGCAGTGCTAGAGTCTTATTCGGGGCCCCCAGCACAGATACGCAGTATTTT.